This T cell receptor beta chain appears in the sequencing data of a study of blood T cell repertoires in COVID-19. Study in general: Sites across the United States, Italy and Spain contributed samples from acute and convalescent COVID-19. PBMCs, B-cell-depleted T cells, or T cells were the source of the cDNA or gDNA that made up the material.

How the authors handled the data: Nucleated cell number was recorded as an estimate derived from reference gene primer amplification. The repertoire was sequenced with immunoSEQ multiplex PCR; TCRdb's copy has only in-frame clones and lacks some. V and J calls and clone size are given by that table; D and trimming were obtained from the DNA. The sample carries about 73,000 clones, roughly nine tenths recorded once. CDR1 and CDR2 (germline): MGHDK, SYGVNS. Trimming shortened V by 6 bases and J by 9 bases, and 15 bases separated the two germline ends. This CDR3 is 14 amino acids long. The gene calls are TRBV25-1 and TRBJ1-6, with a tentative D call TRBD1 (5 bases). The source material was peripheral blood. The clonotype comes from a man aged 80 or over with acute or convalescent COVID-19. DNA for the CDR3: TGTGCCAGCAGGGAGACAGTACTCGGTTCACCCCTCCACTTT. Residues: CASRETVLGSPLHF.